The subject of this entry is one T cell receptor (beta chain). Its specificity is unknown. Germline V gives CDR1 SGHNT, CDR2 YYREEE (reference sequence). V lost 10 bases, J lost 5 bases, and 15 bases lay in between. This CDR3 spans 12 amino acids. This sample is drawn from a study of vaccination and CD4 T cells after COVID-19. The overall study: Six males and four females, two of them Hispanic, were enrolled as convalescents.

The treatment: roughly 10-day PBMC culture with coronavirus spike peptide pools or control peptides (ViraFEST assay). Culture conditions combined around 2 million PBMCs per well with about 9 IU/ml IL-2 and approximately 11 ug/ml peptide pools. An Oncomine TCR Beta short-read assay was used to sequence the DNA from cultured CD4+ T cells. A single record per CDR3 protein comes from TCRdb applying MiXCR to the PCR reads. The data hold about 14,000 distinct CDR3 sequences, with around 56% observed a single time. V and J are TRBV5-4 and TRBJ2-5; no reliable D call. The source material was CD4+ T cells from blood, cultured in vitro. The receptor was isolated from a human donor who had recovered from COVID-19. CDR3 in amino acids: CALASDSETQYF. CDR3 DNA: TGTGCCTTAGCAAGTGATTCGGAGACCCAGTACTTC.